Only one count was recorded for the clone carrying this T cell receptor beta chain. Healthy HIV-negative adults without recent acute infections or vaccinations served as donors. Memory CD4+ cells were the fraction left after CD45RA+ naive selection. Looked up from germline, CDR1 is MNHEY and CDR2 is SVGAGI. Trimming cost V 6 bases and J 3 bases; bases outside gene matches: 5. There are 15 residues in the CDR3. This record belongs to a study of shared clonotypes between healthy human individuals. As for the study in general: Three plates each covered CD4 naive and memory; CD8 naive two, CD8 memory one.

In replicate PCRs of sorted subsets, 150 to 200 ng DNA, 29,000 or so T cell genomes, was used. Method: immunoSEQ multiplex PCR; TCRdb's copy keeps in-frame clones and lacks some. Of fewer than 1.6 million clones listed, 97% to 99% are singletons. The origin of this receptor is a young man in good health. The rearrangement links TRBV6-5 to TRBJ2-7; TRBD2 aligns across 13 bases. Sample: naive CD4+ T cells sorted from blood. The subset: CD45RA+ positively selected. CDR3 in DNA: TGTGCCAGCAGCCGTACTAGCGGGAGGGACTACGAGCAGTACTTC. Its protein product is CASSRTSGRDYEQYF.